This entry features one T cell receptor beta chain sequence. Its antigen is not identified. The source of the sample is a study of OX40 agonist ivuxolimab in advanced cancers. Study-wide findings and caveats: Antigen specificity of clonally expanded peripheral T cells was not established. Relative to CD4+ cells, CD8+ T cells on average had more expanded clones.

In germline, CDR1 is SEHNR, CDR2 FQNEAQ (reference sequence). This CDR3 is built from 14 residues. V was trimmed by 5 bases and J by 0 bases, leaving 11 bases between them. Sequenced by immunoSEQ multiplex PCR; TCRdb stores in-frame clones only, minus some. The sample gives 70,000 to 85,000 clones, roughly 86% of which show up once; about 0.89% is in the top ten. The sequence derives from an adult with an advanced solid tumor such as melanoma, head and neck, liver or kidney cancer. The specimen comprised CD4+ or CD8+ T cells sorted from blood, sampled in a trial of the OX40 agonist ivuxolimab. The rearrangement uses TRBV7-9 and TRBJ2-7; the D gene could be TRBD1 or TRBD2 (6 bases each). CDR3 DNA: TGTGCCAGCAGCATACAGGGACTCTCCTACGAGCAGTACTTC. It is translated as CASSIQGLSYEQYF. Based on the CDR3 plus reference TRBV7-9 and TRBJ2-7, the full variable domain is DTGVSQNPRHKITKRGQNVTFRCDPISEHNRLYWYRQTLGQGPEFLTYFQNEAQLEKSRLLSDRFSAERPKGSFSTLEIQRTEQGDSAMYLCASSIQGLSYEQYFGPGTRLTVT.